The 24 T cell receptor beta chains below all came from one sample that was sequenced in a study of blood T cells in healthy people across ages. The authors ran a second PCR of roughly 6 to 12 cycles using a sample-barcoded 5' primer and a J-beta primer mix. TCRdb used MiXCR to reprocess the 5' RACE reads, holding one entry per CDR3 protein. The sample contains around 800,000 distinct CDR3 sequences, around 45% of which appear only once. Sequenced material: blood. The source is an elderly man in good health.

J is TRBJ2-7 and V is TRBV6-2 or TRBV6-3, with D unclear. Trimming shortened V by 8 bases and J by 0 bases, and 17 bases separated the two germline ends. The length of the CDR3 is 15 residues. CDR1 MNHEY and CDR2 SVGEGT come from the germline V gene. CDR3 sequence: CASSFLSRSSYEQYF. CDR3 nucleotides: TGTGCCAGCTCTTTCCTCAGCCGAAGCTCCTACGAGCAGTACTTC.

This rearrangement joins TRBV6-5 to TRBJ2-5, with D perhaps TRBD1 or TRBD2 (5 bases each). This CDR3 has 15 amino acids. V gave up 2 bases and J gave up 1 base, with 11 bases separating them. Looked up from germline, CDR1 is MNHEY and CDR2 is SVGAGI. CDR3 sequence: CASSYPGQAQETQYF. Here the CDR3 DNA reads TGTGCCAGCAGTTACCCGGGGCAGGCCCAAGAGACCCAGTACTTC.

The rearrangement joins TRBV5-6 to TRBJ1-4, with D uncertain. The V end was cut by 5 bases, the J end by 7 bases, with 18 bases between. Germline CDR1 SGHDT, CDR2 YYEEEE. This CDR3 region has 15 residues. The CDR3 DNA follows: TGTGCCAGCAGAATGGGATCGGGGTCCGGTGAAAAACTGTTTTTT. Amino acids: CASRMGSGSGEKLFF.

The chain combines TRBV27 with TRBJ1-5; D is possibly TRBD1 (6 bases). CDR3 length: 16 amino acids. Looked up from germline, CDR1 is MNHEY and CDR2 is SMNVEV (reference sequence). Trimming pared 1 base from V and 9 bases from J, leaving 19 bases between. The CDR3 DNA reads TGTGCCAGCAGTTTATTGTCTGTCAGGGGCCAGGGGCCCCAGCATTTT. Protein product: CASSLLSVRGQGPQHF.

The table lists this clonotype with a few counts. Here the CDR3 reads CATSDVRSSGANVLTF. DNA for the CDR3: TGTGCCACCAGTGATGTTCGAAGCTCTGGGGCCAACGTCCTGACTTTC. V is TRBV24-1 and J is TRBJ2-6; no reliable D call. V lost 3 bases, J lost 0 bases, and 8 bases lay in between. The CDR3 has 16 residues. Germline CDR1 is KGHDR and CDR2 is SFDVKD.

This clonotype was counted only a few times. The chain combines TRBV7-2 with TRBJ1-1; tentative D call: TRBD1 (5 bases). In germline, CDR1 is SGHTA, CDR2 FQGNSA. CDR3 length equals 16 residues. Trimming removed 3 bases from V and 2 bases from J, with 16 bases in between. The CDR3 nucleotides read TGTGCCAGCAGCTTCCTTCGGGCAGGGCTTAACACTGAAGCTTTCTTT. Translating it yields CASSFLRAGLNTEAFF.

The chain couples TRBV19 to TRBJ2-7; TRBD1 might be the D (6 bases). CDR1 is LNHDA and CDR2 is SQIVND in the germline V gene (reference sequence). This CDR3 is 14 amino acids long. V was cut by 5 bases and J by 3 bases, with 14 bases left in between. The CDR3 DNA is TGTGCCAGTAGTCACCCGGGACACAGCTACGAGCAGTACTTC. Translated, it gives CASSHPGHSYEQYF.

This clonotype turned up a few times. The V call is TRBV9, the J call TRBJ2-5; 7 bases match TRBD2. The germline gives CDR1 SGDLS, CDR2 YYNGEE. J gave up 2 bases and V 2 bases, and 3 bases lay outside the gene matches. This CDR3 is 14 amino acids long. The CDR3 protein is CASSVAGEQETQYF. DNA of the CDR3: TGTGCCAGCAGCGTTGCGGGGGAGCAAGAGACCCAGTACTTC.

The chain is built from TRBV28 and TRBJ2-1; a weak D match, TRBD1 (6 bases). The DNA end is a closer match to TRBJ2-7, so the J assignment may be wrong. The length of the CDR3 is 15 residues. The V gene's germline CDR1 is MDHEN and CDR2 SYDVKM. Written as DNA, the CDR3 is TGTGCCAGCAGTTCCTCCGGGTACGGGGACAATGAGCAGTACTTC. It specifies CASSSSGYGDNEQYF.

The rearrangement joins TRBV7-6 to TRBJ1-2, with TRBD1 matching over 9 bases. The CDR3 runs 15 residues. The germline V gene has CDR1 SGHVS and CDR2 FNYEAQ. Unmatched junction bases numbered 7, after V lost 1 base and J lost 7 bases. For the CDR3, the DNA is TGTGCCAGCAGCTTAGGCGGGACAGGGTTAAGTGGCTACACCTTC. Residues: CASSLGGTGLSGYTF.

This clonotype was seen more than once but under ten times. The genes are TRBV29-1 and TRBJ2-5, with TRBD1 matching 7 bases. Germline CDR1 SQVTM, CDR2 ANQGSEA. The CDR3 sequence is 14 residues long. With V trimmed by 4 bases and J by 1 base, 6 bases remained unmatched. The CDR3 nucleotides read TGCAGCGTTGGCACAGGGGCTGTCCAAGAGACCCAGTACTTC. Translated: CSVGTGAVQETQYF.

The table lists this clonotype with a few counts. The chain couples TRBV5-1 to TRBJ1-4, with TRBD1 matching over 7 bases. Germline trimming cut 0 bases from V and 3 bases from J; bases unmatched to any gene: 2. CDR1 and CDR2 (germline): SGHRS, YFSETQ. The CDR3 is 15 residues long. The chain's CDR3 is CASSLAGTANEKLFF. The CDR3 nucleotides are TGCGCCAGCAGCTTGGCCGGGACAGCTAATGAAAAACTGTTTTTT.

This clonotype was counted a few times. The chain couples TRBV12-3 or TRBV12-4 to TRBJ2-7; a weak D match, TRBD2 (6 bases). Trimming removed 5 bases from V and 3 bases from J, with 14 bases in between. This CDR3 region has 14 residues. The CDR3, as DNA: TGTGCCAGCAGTGTACAAGGCGGGAACTACGAGCAGTACTTC. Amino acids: CASSVQGGNYEQYF.

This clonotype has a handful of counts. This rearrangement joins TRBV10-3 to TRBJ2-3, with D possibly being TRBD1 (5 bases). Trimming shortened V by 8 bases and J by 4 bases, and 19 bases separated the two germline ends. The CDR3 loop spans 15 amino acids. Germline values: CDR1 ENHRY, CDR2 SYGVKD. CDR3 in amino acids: CAIALGRAPSDTQYF. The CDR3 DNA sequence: TGTGCCATCGCTCTCGGCAGGGCCCCTTCAGATACGCAGTATTTT.

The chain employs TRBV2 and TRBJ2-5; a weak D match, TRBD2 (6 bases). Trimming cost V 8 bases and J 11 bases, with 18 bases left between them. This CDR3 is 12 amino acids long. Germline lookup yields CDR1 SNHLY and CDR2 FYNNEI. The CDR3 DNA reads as TGTGCCAGCGGACTTGGGAGGTCTGAGCAGTACTTC. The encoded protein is CASGLGRSEQYF. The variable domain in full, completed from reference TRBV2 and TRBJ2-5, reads EPEVTQTPSHQVTQMGQEVILRCVPISNHLYFYWYRQILGQKVEFLVSFYNNEISEKSEIFDDQFSVERPDGSNFTLKIRSTKLEDSAMYFCASGLGRSEQYFGPGTRLLVL.

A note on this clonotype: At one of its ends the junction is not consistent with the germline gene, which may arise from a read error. The chain's CDR3 is CASSAFRTGNTEAFF. CDR3 nucleotide sequence: TGTGCCAGCAGTGCGTTCAGGACGGGCAACACTGAAGCTTTCTTT. The chain recombines TRBV10-3 with TRBJ1-1, with no clear D. This CDR3 contains 15 residues. The germline V gene has CDR1 ENHRY and CDR2 SYGVKD.

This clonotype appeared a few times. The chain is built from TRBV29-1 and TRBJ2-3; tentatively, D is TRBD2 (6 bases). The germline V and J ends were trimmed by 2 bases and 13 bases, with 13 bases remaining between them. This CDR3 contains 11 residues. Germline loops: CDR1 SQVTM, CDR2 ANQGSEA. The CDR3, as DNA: TGCAGCGTTGAAACCTTAAGGAGGGAGTATTTT. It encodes CSVETLRREYF.

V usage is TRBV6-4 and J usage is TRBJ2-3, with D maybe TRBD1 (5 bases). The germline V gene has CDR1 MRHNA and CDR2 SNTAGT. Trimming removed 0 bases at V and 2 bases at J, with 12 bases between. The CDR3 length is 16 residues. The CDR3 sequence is CASSDSMEGATDTQYF. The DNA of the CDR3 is TGTGCCAGCAGTGACTCGATGGAAGGGGCCACAGATACGCAGTATTTT.

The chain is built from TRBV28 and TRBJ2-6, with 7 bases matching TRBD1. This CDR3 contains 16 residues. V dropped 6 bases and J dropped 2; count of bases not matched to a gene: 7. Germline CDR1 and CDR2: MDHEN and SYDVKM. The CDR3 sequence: CASSPATGTGANVLTF. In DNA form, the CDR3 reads TGTGCCAGCAGCCCAGCGACAGGGACTGGGGCCAACGTCCTGACTTTC.

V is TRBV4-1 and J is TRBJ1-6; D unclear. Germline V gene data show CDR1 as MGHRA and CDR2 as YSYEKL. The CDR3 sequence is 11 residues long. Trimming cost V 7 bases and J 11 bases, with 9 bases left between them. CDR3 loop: CASTRWAPLHF. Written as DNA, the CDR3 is TGCGCCAGCACACGATGGGCACCCCTCCACTTT.

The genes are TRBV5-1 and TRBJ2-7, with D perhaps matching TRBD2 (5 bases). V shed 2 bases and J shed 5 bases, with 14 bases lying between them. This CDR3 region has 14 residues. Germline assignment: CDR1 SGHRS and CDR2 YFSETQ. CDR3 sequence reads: CASSFMTGINEQYF. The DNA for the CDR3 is TGCGCCAGCAGCTTCATGACCGGGATTAACGAGCAGTACTTC.

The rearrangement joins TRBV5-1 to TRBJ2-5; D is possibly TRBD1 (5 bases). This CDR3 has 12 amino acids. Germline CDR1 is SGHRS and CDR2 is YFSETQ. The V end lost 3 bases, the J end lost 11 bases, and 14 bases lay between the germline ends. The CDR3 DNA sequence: TGCGCCAGCAGCTGGGGCAAAGATGAGCAGTACTTC. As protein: CASSWGKDEQYF.

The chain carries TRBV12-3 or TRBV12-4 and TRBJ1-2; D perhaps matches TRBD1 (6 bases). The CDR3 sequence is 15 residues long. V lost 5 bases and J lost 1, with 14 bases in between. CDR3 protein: CASSPGASRNYGYTF. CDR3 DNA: TGTGCCAGCAGTCCAGGGGCGTCCCGTAACTATGGCTACACCTTC.

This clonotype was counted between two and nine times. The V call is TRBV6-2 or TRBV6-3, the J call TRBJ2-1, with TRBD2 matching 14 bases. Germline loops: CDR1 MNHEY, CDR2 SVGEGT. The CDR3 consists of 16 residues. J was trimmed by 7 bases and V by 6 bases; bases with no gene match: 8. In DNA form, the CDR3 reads TGTGCCAGCAGCCCGGGACTAGCGGGAGTTCGAAATGAGCAGTTCTTC. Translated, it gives CASSPGLAGVRNEQFF.